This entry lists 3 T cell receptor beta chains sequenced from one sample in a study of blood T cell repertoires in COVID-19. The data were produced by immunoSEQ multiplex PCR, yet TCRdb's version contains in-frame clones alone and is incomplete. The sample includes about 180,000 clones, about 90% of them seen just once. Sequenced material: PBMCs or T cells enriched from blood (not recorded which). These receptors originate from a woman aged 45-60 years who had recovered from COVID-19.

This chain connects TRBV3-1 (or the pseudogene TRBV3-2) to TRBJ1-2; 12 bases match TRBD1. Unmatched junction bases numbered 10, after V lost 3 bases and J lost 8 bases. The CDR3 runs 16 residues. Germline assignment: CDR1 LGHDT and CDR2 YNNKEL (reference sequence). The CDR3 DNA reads TGTGCCAGCAGCCACCTGTCGGGACAGGGGGCGATCGGCTACACCTTC. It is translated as CASSHLSGQGAIGYTF.

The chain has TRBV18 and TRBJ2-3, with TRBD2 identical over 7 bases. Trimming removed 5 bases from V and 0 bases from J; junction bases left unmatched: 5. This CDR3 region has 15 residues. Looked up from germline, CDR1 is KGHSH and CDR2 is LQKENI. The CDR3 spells CASSRLAASTDTQYF. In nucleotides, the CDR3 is TGTGCCAGCTCAAGACTAGCAGCCAGCACAGATACGCAGTATTTT.

The CDR3 region is CASSRQGNTGELFF. As DNA, the CDR3 is TGTGCCAGTAGTAGACAGGGGAACACCGGGGAGCTGTTTTTT. The chain carries TRBV19 and TRBJ2-2; 7 bases map to TRBD1. The length of the CDR3 is 14 residues. Germline CDR1 and CDR2: LNHDA and SQIVND (reference sequence). Trimming cost V 4 bases and J 1 base; bases outside gene matches: 0.